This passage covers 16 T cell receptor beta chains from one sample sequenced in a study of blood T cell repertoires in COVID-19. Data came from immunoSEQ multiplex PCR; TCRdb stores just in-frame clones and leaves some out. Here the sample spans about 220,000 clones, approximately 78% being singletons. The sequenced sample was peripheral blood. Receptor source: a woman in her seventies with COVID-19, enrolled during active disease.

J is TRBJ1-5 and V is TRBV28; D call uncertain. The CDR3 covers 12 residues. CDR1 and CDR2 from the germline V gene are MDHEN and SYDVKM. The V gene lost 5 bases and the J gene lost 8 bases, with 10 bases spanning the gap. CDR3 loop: CASSIPPEPQHF. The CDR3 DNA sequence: TGTGCCAGCAGTATCCCCCCAGAGCCCCAGCATTTT. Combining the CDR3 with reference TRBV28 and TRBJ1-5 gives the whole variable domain DVKVTQSSRYLVKRTGEKVFLECVQDMDHENMFWYRQDPGLGLRLIYFSYDVKMKEKGDIPEGYSVSREKKERFSLILESASTNQTSMYLCASSIPPEPQHFGDGTRLSIL.

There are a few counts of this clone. The CDR3, as DNA: TGTGCCAGCAGCGTAGTGGGGCCAAACACTGAAGCTTTCTTT. Translation gives CASSVVGPNTEAFF. The chain links TRBV9 to TRBJ1-1; D is possibly TRBD1 (5 bases). Trimming took off 0 bases at V and 2 bases at J, with 8 bases between the two ends. The CDR3 extends over 14 amino acids. CDR1 SGDLS and CDR2 YYNGEE come from the germline V gene. Full variable domain (remainder filled in from reference TRBV9 and TRBJ1-1): DSGVTQTPKHLITATGQRVTLRCSPRSGDLSVYWYQQSLDQGLQFLIQYYNGEERAKGNILERFSAQQFPDLHSELNLSSLELGDSALYFCASSVVGPNTEAFFGQGTRLTVV.

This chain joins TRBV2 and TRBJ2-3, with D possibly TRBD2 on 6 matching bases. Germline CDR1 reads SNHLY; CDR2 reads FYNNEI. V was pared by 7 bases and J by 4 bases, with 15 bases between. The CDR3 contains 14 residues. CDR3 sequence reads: CASKTSNRADTQYF. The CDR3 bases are TGTGCCAGCAAGACTAGTAACCGCGCAGATACGCAGTATTTT.

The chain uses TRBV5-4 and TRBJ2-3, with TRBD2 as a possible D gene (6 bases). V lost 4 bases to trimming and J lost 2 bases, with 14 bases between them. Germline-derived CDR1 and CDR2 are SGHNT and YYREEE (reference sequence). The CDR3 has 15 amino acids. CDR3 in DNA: TGTGCCAGCAGCCCCCGTGGGGGGTTCACAGATACGCAGTATTTT. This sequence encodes CASSPRGGFTDTQYF.

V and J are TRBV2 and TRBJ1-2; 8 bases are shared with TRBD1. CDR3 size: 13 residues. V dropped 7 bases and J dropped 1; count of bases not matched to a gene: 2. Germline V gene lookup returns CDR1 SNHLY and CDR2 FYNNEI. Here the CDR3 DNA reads TGTGCCAGCAAGGGACAGGTTAACTATGGCTACACCTTC. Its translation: CASKGQVNYGYTF.

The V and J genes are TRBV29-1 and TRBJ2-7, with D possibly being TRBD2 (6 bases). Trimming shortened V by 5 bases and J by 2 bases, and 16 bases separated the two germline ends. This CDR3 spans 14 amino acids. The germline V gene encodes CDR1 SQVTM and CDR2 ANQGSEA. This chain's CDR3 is CSVSATRTPYEQYF. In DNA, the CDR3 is TGCAGCGTTTCGGCGACTAGGACCCCCTACGAGCAGTACTTC.

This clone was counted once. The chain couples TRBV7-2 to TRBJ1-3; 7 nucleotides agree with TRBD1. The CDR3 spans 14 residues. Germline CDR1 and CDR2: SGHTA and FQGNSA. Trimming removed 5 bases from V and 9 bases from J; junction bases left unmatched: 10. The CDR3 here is CASSLGQAEGTIYF. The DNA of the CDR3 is TGTGCCAGCAGCCTCGGACAGGCAGAGGGCACCATATATTTT.

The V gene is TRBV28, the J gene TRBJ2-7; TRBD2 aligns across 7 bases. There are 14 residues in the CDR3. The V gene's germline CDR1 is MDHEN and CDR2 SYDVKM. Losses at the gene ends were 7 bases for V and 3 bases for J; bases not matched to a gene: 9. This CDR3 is CASTSGLEGYEQYF. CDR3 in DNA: TGTGCCAGCACAAGTGGACTAGAGGGCTACGAGCAGTACTTC.

The CDR3 nucleotides are TGTGCCATCGCCCCAGGGGGCAGGTACGAGCAGTACTTC. This codes for CAIAPGGRYEQYF. The genes are TRBV10-3 and TRBJ2-7, with 8 positions matching TRBD1. The CDR3 covers 13 residues. From germline, CDR1 is ENHRY and CDR2 SYGVKD. After removal of 8 bases from V and 4 bases from J, the junction contained 7 bases not matched to a gene.

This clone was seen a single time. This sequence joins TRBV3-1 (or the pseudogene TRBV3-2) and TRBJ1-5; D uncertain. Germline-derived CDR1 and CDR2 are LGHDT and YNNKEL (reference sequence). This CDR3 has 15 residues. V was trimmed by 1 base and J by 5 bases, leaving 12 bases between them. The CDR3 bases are TGTGCCAGCAGCCAAGTCTCCCCTAACTATCAGCCCCAGCATTTT. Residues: CASSQVSPNYQPQHF.

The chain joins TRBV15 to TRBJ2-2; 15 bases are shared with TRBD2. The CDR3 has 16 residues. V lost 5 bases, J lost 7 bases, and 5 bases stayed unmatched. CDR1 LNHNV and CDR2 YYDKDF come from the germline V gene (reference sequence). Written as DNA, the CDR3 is TGTGCCACCAGCGGACTAGCGGGAGGGCCGATCGGGGAGCTGTTTTTT. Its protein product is CATSGLAGGPIGELFF.

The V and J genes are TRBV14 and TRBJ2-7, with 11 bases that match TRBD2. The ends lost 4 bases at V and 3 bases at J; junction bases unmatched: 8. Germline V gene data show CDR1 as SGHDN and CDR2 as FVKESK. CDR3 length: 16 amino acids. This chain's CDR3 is CASSRGLAGLGYEQYF. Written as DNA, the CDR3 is TGTGCCAGCAGCCGAGGACTAGCGGGTTTAGGCTACGAGCAGTACTTC.

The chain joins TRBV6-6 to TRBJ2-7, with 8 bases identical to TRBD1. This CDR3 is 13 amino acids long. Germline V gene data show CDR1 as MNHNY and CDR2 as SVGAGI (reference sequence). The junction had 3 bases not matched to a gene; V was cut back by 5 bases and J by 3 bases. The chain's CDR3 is CASSRQGIYEQYF. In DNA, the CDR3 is TGTGCCAGCAGTCGACAGGGGATCTACGAGCAGTACTTC.

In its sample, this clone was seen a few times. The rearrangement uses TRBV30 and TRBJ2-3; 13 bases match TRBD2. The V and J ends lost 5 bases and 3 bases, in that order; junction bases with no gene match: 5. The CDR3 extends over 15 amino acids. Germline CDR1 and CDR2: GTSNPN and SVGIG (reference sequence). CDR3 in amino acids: CAWSQLAGGTDTQYF. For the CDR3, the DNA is TGTGCCTGGTCTCAACTAGCGGGAGGGACAGATACGCAGTATTTT.

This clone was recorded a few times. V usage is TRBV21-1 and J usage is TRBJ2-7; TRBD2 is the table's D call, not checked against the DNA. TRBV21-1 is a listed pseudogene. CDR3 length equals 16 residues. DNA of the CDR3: TGTGCCAGCAGCAAAGTTACTAGCGGGAGTCCCTACGAGCAGTACTTC. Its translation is CASSKVTSGSPYEQYF.

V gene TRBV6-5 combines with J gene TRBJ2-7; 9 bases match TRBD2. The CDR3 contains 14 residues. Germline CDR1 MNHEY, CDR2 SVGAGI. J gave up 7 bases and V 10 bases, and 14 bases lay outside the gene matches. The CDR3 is CATSEVLLAGEQYF. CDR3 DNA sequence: TGTGCCACCTCAGAGGTCCTGCTAGCGGGGGAGCAGTACTTC.